This T cell receptor beta chain was recovered during a study of shared clonotypes between healthy human individuals. A deep-level run was used for the assay. For each subset, genomic DNA was distributed in equal portions over several immunoSEQ plates. Around 32,000 T cell genomes, or around 300 ng DNA, went into unsorted PBMC replicate PCRs. Clones were read by immunoSEQ multiplex PCR, and TCRdb kept only the in-frame ones, dropping some. The data contain roughly 510,000 clones, almost 80% of them singletons. V lost 3 bases and J lost 4, with 1 base in between. Looked up from germline, CDR1 is MDHEN and CDR2 is SYDVKM. The CDR3 covers 11 residues. This clone occurred a few times. The identical CDR3 is also encoded by other nucleotide sequences in the sample.

The clonotype was recovered from a woman aged 40 to 49 in good health. Some clones in this sample may be carry-over from other donors' samples. The chain combines TRBV28 with TRBJ2-1; the D is unclear. Sequenced material: PBMCs. CDR3 sequence (DNA): TGTGCCAGCAGTTTTTACAATGAGCAGTTCTTC. Translating gives CASSFYNEQFF.